This T cell receptor beta chain is drawn from a study of blood T cells in healthy people across ages. Findings and caveats of the study: Age brought a roughly linear fall in TCR beta diversity measured per million T cells.

At least ten counts were recorded for this clonotype. Antigen: not known. With a J-beta primer mix and a sample-barcoded 5' primer, a second PCR ran roughly 6 to 11 cycles. Each single sample gave us at least 2.5 million CDR3-containing paired-end reads. MiXCR was run by TCRdb on the 5' RACE reads, yielding one entry per CDR3 protein. The sample records about 670,000 distinct CDR3 sequences, approximately 52% being singletons. The specimen was blood. This TCR came from a woman aged 80 or older in good health.

CDR3 amino acids: CASSQGLGDTDTQYF. CDR3 nucleotides: TGTGCCAGCAGCCAGGGTCTAGGCGACACAGATACGCAGTATTTT. The chain joins TRBV3-1 to TRBJ2-3; D unresolved. With 3 bases removed from V and 2 bases from J, the gap between germline ends came to 12 bases. The CDR3 is 15 amino acids. Germline V CDR1 and CDR2: LGHDT, YNNKEL (reference sequence).